The rows below give T cell receptor beta chains drawn from one sample of a study of T cells after posttransplantation cyclophosphamide. Sequencing was performed with immunoSEQ multiplex PCR; in TCRdb, only in-frame clones are kept and a portion is missing. The table includes approximately 56,000 clones, around 94% detected once. The sample comprised PBMCs. Receptors originate from a young woman in good health and a related stem cell transplant donor. Each CDR3 is given with its conserved first and last residue. The D gene is left open where the match is weak. Where a row states a size, it is once, few, many or the class of an expanded clone; other rows omit it.

len: 16; abundance: -; d_gene: TRBD2; v_gene: TRBV5-1; j_gene: TRBJ2-1; CDR3aa: CASSPPSGGAYNEQFF; CDR3nt: TGCGCCAGCAGCCCTCCAAGCGGGGGGGCTTACAATGAGCAGTTCTTC
len: 13; abundance: once; d_gene: -; v_gene: TRBV29-1; j_gene: TRBJ2-3; CDR3aa: CSVERKGPEAQYF; CDR3nt: TGCAGCGTTGAGAGGAAAGGCCCAGAGGCGCAGTATTTT
len: 17; abundance: once; d_gene: TRBD2; v_gene: TRBV7-2; j_gene: TRBJ2-7; CDR3aa: CASSLARTSGGAYEQYF; CDR3nt: TGTGCCAGCAGCTTAGCGCGGACTAGCGGGGGGGCCTACGAGCAGTACTTC
len: 16; abundance: -; d_gene: -; v_gene: TRBV19; j_gene: TRBJ2-3; CDR3aa: CASSRLRWDITDTQYF; CDR3nt: TGTGCCAGTAGTAGACTAAGGTGGGATATCACAGATACGCAGTATTTT
len: 15; abundance: -; d_gene: -; v_gene: TRBV13; j_gene: TRBJ2-4; CDR3aa: CASSLYQGGKNIQYF; CDR3nt: TGTGCCAGCAGCTTATATCAGGGAGGCAAAAACATTCAGTACTTC
len: 14; abundance: -; d_gene: -; v_gene: TRBV4-1; j_gene: TRBJ1-6; CDR3aa: CASSQDSGGFTLHF; CDR3nt: TGCGCCAGCAGCCAAGATTCCGGGGGATTCACCCTCCACTTT
len: 16; abundance: -; d_gene: TRBD2; v_gene: TRBV7-9; j_gene: TRBJ2-2; CDR3aa: CASSTLAGGRTGELFF; CDR3nt: TGTGCCAGCAGCACCTTAGCGGGGGGCCGGACCGGGGAGCTGTTTTTT
len: 13; abundance: -; d_gene: -; v_gene: TRBV5-1; j_gene: TRBJ2-7; CDR3aa: CASSQTATYEQYF; CDR3nt: TGCGCCAGCAGCCAGACTGCCACCTACGAGCAGTACTTC
len: 15; abundance: -; d_gene: TRBD2; v_gene: TRBV9; j_gene: TRBJ2-3; CDR3aa: CASSVGLAGVDTQYF; CDR3nt: TGTGCCAGCAGCGTAGGACTAGCGGGGGTCGATACGCAGTATTTT
len: 13; abundance: -; d_gene: -; v_gene: TRBV6-6; j_gene: TRBJ2-5; CDR3aa: CASSPTGSETQYF; CDR3nt: TGTGCCAGCAGTCCTACAGGGTCGGAGACCCAGTACTTC
len: 15; abundance: -; d_gene: -; v_gene: TRBV11-2; j_gene: TRBJ1-2; CDR3aa: CASSLWQDKHYGYTF; CDR3nt: TGTGCCAGCAGCTTATGGCAAGACAAACACTATGGCTACACCTTC
len: 15; abundance: -; d_gene: TRBD1; v_gene: TRBV5-4; j_gene: TRBJ2-1; CDR3aa: CASSAGQAPRYEQFF; CDR3nt: TGTGCCAGCAGCGCGGGACAGGCCCCTAGGTATGAGCAGTTCTTC
len: 13; abundance: -; d_gene: -; v_gene: TRBV6-5; j_gene: TRBJ2-7; CDR3aa: CASRPAYSYEQYF; CDR3nt: TGTGCCAGCAGGCCAGCGTACTCCTACGAGCAGTACTTC
len: 16; abundance: -; d_gene: TRBD1; v_gene: TRBV2; j_gene: TRBJ2-1; CDR3aa: CASSPGQGAGNNEQFF; CDR3nt: TGTGCCAGCAGCCCAGGACAGGGGGCGGGGAACAATGAGCAGTTCTTC
len: 14; abundance: -; d_gene: -; v_gene: TRBV5-1; j_gene: TRBJ1-2; CDR3aa: CASRSLVENYGYTF; CDR3nt: TGCGCCAGCAGGTCGTTAGTAGAAAACTATGGCTACACCTTC
len: 17; abundance: -; d_gene: TRBD2; v_gene: TRBV6-1; j_gene: TRBJ2-3; CDR3aa: CASSEGNSGRGINTQYF; CDR3nt: TGTGCCAGCAGTGAGGGCAACAGTGGGCGGGGGATAAATACGCAGTATTTT
len: 15; abundance: -; d_gene: TRBD2; v_gene: TRBV27; j_gene: TRBJ2-5; CDR3aa: CASSLSPGGMETQYF; CDR3nt: TGTGCCAGCAGTTTATCACCCGGGGGGATGGAGACCCAGTACTTC
len: 18; abundance: -; d_gene: TRBD1; v_gene: TRBV19; j_gene: TRBJ1-1; CDR3aa: CASSIGLGQGFVNTEAFF; CDR3nt: TGTGCCAGTAGTATAGGCCTGGGACAGGGGTTTGTGAACACTGAAGCTTTCTTT
len: 11; abundance: -; d_gene: TRBD1; v_gene: TRBV29-1; j_gene: TRBJ2-7; CDR3aa: CSGTGTYEQYF; CDR3nt: TGCAGCGGGACAGGCACCTACGAGCAGTACTTC
len: 14; abundance: once; d_gene: -; v_gene: TRBV7-2; j_gene: TRBJ1-1; CDR3aa: CASSLQALNTEAFF; CDR3nt: TGTGCCAGCAGCTTACAGGCCTTGAACACTGAAGCTTTCTTT
len: 13; abundance: -; d_gene: -; v_gene: TRBV7-9; j_gene: TRBJ2-3; CDR3aa: CASSLGAGDTQYF; CDR3nt: TGTGCCAGCAGCTTAGGCGCCGGGGATACGCAGTATTTT
len: 15; abundance: -; d_gene: -; v_gene: TRBV4-3; j_gene: TRBJ2-1; CDR3aa: CASSPGGLPYNEQFF; CDR3nt: TGCGCCAGCAGCCCCGGCGGTTTACCCTACAATGAGCAGTTCTTC
len: 13; abundance: -; d_gene: -; v_gene: TRBV6-5; j_gene: TRBJ1-1; CDR3aa: CASSYSADTEAFF; CDR3nt: TGTGCCAGCAGTTACTCTGCAGACACTGAAGCTTTCTTT
len: 14; abundance: -; d_gene: TRBD1; v_gene: TRBV28; j_gene: TRBJ1-4; CDR3aa: CASRASGGVEKLFF; CDR3nt: TGTGCCAGCAGGGCTTCAGGGGGCGTTGAAAAACTGTTTTTT